Each of the 2 T cell receptor beta chains below was sequenced from the same sample in a study of OX40 agonist ivuxolimab in advanced cancers. Libraries were prepared by immunoSEQ multiplex PCR; TCRdb keeps only in-frame clonotypes and omits some of them. Among tens of thousands of clones listed, approximately 90% were seen once. The source was CD4+ or CD8+ T cells sorted from blood, collected in a trial of the OX40 agonist ivuxolimab. All receptors come from an adult with an advanced solid tumor such as melanoma, head and neck, liver or kidney cancer.

The rearrangement links TRBV6-6 to TRBJ1-3; D gene unclear. Germline V CDR1 and CDR2: MNHNY, SVGAGI (reference sequence). V lost 4 bases and J 4 bases, leaving 8 bases between the germline ends. CDR3 length: 13 amino acids. As DNA, the CDR3 is TGTGCCAGCAGTTCCCCGGCCGGAAACACCATATATTTT. As protein: CASSSPAGNTIYF.

V gene TRBV7-9 combines with J gene TRBJ2-2; no reliable D call. Germline loops: CDR1 SEHNR, CDR2 FQNEAQ (reference sequence). Trimming left V 1 base short and J 0 bases short, with 6 bases between. This CDR3 spans 15 amino acids. CDR3 protein: CASSLVGANTGELFF. CDR3 nucleotides: TGTGCCAGCAGCTTAGTAGGAGCGAACACCGGGGAGCTGTTTTTT.